This T cell receptor (beta chain) was recorded in a study of blood T cell repertoires in COVID-19. Across the whole study: Sample material is recorded as cDNA or gDNA derived from T cells, B-cell-depleted T cells, or PBMCs.

Living in 25 or so US areas, the participants were between 18 and 89 years of age. Cohort 3 recovered donors had two negative PCRs, clearance, or symptom resolution. Original methodology: It was from reference gene primer amplification that nucleated cell counts were estimated. Sequencing used immunoSEQ multiplex PCR; TCRdb keeps in-frame clones, though not all of them. For V, J and clone size, that table is used; D and trimming come from the DNA. The sample records fewer than 350,000 clones, roughly 90% being singletons. The CDR3 covers 15 residues. Germline CDR1 KGHDR, CDR2 SFDVKD. Trimming pared 4 bases from V and 4 bases from J, leaving 13 bases between.

The gene calls are TRBV24-1 and TRBJ2-1; D call uncertain. The receptor was derived from a man aged 55 to 70 who had recovered from COVID-19. The sequencing input was PBMCs or T cells enriched from blood (not recorded which). The CDR3 loop reads CATSDPASAYNEQFF. The CDR3 region has the DNA TGTGCCACCAGTGACCCGGCGAGCGCTTACAATGAGCAGTTCTTC.